This TCR beta chain stems from a study of shared clonotypes between healthy human individuals. As for the study in general: Donors consisted of two women and a few men between 18 and 49. A donor's plate count was three for CD4 naive and three for CD4 memory; CD8 naive had two and CD8 memory one.

The study, taken as a whole, reports: Incomplete sequencing of sorted subsets was indicated by rarefaction despite large depth.

Naive CD8 populations comprised CD45RO-negative cells positively selected for CCR7, excluding terminally differentiated effector memory CD45RA+ cells. Worth noting for this clone: Antigen specificity is unknown. Other DNA sequences in this specimen translate into the identical CDR3.

The authors ran the assay at deep level. Libraries were prepared by immunoSEQ multiplex PCR; TCRdb keeps only in-frame clonotypes and omits some of them. The sample has fewer than 800,000 clones, 90% to 95% seen once. With 3 bases clipped from V and 4 bases from J, the junction kept 3 bases outside the gene matches. CDR1 is SEHNR and CDR2 is FQNEAQ in the germline V gene (reference sequence). This CDR3 region has 14 residues. The source is a man aged 30-40 years in good health. What was sequenced was naive CD8+ T cells sorted from blood. The chain recombines TRBV7-9 with TRBJ1-2; 9 bases line up with TRBD1. CDR3 region: CASSLGQGSYGYTF. CDR3 in DNA: TGTGCCAGCAGCTTGGGACAGGGATCCTATGGCTACACCTTC.